This T cell receptor (beta chain) emerged from a study of blood T cell repertoires in COVID-19. The germline V gene encodes CDR1 WNHNN and CDR2 SYGVQD (reference sequence). The germline V and J ends were trimmed by 10 bases and 1 base, with 13 bases remaining between them. The CDR3 is made up of 14 amino acids. In the original processing: Counts of nucleated cells, estimated from reference gene primer amplification, were obtained. Method: immunoSEQ multiplex PCR; TCRdb's copy keeps in-frame clones and lacks some. D and trimming were read from the DNA, whereas the V and J calls and clone size are those reported in that table. The data hold 200,000 to 300,000 clones, with more than 80% observed a single time.

The chain joins TRBV10-1 to TRBJ2-2, with a possible D match to TRBD2 (6 bases). Sequenced sample: peripheral blood. The TCR sequence derives from a middle-aged woman with acute or convalescent COVID-19. The CDR3 loop is CATSGTGNTGELFF. As DNA, the CDR3 is TGCGCCACCTCAGGGACTGGGAACACCGGGGAGCTGTTTTTT.